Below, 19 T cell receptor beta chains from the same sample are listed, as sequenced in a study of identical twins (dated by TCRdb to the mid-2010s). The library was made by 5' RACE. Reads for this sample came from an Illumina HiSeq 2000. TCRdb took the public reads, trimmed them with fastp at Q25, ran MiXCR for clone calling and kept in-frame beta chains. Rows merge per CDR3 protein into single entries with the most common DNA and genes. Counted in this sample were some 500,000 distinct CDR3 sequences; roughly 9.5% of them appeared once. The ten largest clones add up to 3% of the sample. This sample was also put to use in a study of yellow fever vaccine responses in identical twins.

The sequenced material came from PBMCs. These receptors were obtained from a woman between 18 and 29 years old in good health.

The CDR3 here is CSASEKEILYTQYF. CDR3 bases: TGCAGTGCTTCGGAGAAGGAGATTTTATATACGCAGTATTTT. V is TRBV20-1 and J is TRBJ2-3; D not resolved. Trimming stripped 5 bases from V and 7 bases from J, with 19 bases between. Germline assignment: CDR1 DFQATT and CDR2 SNEGSKA (reference sequence). This CDR3 is 14 amino acids long.

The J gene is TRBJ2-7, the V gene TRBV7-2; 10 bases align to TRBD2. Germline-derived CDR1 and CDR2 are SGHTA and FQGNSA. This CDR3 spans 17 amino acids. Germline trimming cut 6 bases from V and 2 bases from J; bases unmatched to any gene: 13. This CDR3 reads CASSFPTSGYQTYEQYF. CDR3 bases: TGTGCCAGCAGTTTTCCGACTAGCGGGTATCAGACCTACGAGCAGTACTTC.

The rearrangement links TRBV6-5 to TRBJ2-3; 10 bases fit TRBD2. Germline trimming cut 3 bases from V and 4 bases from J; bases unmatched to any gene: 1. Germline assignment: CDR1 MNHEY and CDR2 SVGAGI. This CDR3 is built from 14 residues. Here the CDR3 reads CASSYLAGADTQYF. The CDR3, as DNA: TGTGCCAGCAGTTATCTAGCGGGAGCAGATACGCAGTATTTT.

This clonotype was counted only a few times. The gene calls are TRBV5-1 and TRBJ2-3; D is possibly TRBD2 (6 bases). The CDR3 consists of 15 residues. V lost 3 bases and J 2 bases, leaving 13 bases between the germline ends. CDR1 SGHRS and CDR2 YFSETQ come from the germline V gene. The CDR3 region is CASSSGTRNTDTQYF. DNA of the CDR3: TGCGCCAGCAGCTCCGGGACTCGAAACACAGATACGCAGTATTTT.

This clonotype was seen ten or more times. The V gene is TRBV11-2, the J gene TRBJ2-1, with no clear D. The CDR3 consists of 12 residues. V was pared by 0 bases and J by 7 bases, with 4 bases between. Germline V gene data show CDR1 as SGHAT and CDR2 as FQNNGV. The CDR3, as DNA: TGTGCCAGCAGCTTAGAGACAAATGAGCAGTTCTTC. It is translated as CASSLETNEQFF.

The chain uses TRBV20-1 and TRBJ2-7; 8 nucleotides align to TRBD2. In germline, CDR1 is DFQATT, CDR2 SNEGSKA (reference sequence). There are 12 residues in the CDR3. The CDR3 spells CSGGGLISEQYF. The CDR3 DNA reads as TGCAGCGGGGGGGGGCTTATCTCCGAGCAGTACTTC.

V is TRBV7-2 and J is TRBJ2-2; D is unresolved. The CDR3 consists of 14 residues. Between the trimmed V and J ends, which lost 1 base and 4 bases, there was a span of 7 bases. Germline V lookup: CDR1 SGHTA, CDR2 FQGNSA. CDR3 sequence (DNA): TGTGCCAGCAGCTTAGTAGTGGGCACCGGGGAGCTGTTTTTT. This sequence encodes CASSLVVGTGELFF.

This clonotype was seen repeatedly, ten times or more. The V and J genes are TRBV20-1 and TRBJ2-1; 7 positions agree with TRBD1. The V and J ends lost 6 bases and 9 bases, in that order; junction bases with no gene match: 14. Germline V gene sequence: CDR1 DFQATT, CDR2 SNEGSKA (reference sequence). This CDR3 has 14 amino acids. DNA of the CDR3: TGCAGTGCACGAGCCGGGACAGAAAGACGTGAGCAGTTCTTC. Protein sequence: CSARAGTERREQFF.

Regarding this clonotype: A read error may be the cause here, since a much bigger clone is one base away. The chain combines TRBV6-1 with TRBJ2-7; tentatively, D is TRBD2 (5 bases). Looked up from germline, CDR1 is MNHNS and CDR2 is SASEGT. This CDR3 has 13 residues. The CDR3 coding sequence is TGTGCCTGCAGTGCGAGGGCTGCCTACGAGCAGTACTTC. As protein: CACSARAAYEQYF.

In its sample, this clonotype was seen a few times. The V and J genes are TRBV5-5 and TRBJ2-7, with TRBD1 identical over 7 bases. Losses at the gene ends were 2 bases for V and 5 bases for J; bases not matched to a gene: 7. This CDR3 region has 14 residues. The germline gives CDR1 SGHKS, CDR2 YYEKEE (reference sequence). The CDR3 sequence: CASSFRTGTDEQYF. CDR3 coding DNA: TGTGCCAGCAGCTTTAGGACAGGCACGGACGAGCAGTACTTC.

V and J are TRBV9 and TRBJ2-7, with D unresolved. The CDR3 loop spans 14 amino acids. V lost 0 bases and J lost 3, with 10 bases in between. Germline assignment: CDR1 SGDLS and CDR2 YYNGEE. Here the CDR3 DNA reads TGTGCCAGCAGCGTAGAAGGCACTGACTACGAGCAGTACTTC. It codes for CASSVEGTDYEQYF.

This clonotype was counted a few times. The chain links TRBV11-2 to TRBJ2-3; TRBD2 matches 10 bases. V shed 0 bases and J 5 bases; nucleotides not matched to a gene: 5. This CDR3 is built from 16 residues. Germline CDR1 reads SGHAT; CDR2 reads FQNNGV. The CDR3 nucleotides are TGTGCCAGCAGCTTAGAAATAGCGGGGGGCATAGATACGCAGTATTTT. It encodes CASSLEIAGGIDTQYF.

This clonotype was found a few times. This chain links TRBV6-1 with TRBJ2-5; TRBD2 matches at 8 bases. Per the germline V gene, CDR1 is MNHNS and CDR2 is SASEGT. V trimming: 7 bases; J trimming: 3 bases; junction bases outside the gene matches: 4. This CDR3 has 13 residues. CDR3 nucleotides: TGTGCCAGCAAAGCGGGGGTTGAAGAGACCCAGTACTTC. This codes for CASKAGVEETQYF.

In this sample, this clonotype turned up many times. CDR3 coding DNA: TGTGCCAGCAGTTCGGGGGGGGGCCACTCCTACGAGCAGTACTTC. It translates to CASSSGGGHSYEQYF. The V gene is TRBV7-9, the J gene TRBJ2-7, with 8 bases that match TRBD2. This CDR3 spans 15 amino acids. The germline V gene encodes CDR1 SEHNR and CDR2 FQNEAQ (reference sequence). Trimming cost V 6 bases and J 0 bases; bases outside gene matches: 7.

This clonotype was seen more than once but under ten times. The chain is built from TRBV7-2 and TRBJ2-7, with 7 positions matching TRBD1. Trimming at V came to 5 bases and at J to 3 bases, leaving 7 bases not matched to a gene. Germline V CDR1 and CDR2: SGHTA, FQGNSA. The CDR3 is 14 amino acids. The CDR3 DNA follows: TGTGCCAGCAGCCCAAAGACAGGGTTCTACGAGCAGTACTTC. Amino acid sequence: CASSPKTGFYEQYF. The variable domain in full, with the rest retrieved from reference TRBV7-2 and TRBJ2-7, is GAGVSQSPSNKVTEKGKDVELRCDPISGHTALYWYRQSLGQGLEFLIYFQGNSAPDKSGLPSDRFSAERTGGSVSTLTIQRTQQEDSAVYLCASSPKTGFYEQYFGPGTRLTVT.

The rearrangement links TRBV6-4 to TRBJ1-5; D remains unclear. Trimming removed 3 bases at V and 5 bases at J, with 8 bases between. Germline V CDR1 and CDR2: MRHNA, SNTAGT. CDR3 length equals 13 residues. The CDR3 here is CASSEWAHQPQHF. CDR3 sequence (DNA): TGTGCCAGCAGTGAATGGGCTCATCAGCCCCAGCATTTT.

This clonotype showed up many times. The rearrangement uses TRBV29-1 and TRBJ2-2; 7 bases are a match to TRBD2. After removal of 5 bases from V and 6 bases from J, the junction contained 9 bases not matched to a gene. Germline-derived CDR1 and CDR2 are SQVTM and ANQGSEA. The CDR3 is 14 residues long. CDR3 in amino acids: CSVRAGVSPGELFF. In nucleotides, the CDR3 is TGCAGCGTTCGGGCGGGAGTTTCTCCCGGGGAGCTGTTTTTT.

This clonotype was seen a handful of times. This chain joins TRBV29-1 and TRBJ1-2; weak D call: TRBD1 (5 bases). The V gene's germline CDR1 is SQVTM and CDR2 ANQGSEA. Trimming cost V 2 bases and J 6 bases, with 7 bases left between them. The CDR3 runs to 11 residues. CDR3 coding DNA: TGCAGCGTTGAAAGGGGCGATGGCTACACCTTC. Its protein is CSVERGDGYTF.

The CDR3 DNA sequence: TGCAACGTCTGCAGGTCCTCGAACACTGAAGCTTTCTTT. It yields the protein CNVCRSSNTEAFF. V is TRBV29-1 and J is TRBJ1-1, with D unclear. CDR1 SQVTM and CDR2 ANQGSEA come from the germline V gene. The CDR3 spans 13 residues.